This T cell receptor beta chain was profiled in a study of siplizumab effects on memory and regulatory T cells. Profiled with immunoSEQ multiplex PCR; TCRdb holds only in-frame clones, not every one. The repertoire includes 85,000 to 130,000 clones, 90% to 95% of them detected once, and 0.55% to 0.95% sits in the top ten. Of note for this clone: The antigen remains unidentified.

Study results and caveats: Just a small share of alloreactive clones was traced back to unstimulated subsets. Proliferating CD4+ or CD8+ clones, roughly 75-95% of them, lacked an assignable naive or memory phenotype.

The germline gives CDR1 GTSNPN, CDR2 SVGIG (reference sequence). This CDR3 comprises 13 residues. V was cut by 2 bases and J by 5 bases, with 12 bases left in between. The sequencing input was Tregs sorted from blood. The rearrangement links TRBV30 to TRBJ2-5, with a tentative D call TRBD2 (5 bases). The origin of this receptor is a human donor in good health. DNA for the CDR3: TGTGCCTGGAGTTTGGGAGTCCCGGAGACCCAGTACTTC. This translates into CAWSLGVPETQYF.